This T cell receptor (beta chain) was captured by sequencing in a study of blood T cell repertoires in COVID-19. About the research overall: Both acute and convalescent COVID-19 samples were obtained from the United States, Italy and Spain.

V lost 6 bases and J lost 7, with 22 bases in between. The CDR3 spans 16 residues. Germline V gives CDR1 KGHSH, CDR2 LQKENI. Residents of approximately 25 US areas, aged roughly 18 to 90 years, made up the participants. Recovered participants had two consecutive negative NP/OP PCR tests, healthcare professional clearance, or symptom resolution. Sequenced by immunoSEQ multiplex PCR; TCRdb stores in-frame clones only, minus some. The table records a few hundred thousand clones, just under 90% of them present only once. The chain recombines TRBV18 with TRBJ2-1; weak D call: TRBD2 (5 bases). The sequencing sample was made of PBMCs or T cells enriched from blood (not recorded which). This sequence originates from a woman aged 55-75 years who had recovered from COVID-19. The CDR3, as DNA: TGTGCCAGCTCTCCCCGACGAGCGGATCGAAGGAATGAGCAGTTCTTC. This translates into CASSPRRADRRNEQFF.